Listed here are 20 T cell receptor gamma chains from one sample, sequenced in a study of γδ T cells in repeated Plasmodium falciparum infection. TCRdb applied CATT to the multiplex PCR reads for clone calling. The sample shows about 26,000 gamma-chain clones, around 3% of them seen only once. Flow sorting of PBMC yielded separate Vgamma9/Vdelta2+ and Vdelta2-negative gammadelta T cell populations for bulk repertoire analysis. Sequencing was performed on gamma-delta T cells from blood. These receptors all stem from a pool of human donors (malaria-infected and uninfected, not separated).

This clone was recorded many times. The protein given by TCRdb reflects a much larger clone and differs at residue 5 from this DNA's translation, likely from a read error; the protein shown is the DNA's translation. The rearrangement links TRGV9 to TRGJ1 or TRGJ2. Germline V gene data show CDR1 as GITISATS and CDR2 as ISYDGTV (reference sequence). This CDR3 has 12 residues. The chain's CDR3 is CALWGVQGDKLF. The DNA of the CDR3 is TGTGCCTTGTGGGGGGTGCAGGGTGATAAGCTCTTT.

This clone was found many times. A read error likely explains why the TCRdb protein, taken from a much larger clone, differs from this DNA's translation at residue 7; the protein shown is translated from the DNA. The chain uses TRGV9 and TRGJ1 or TRGJ2. As TCRdb names no J gene, one was assigned here on the basis of a DNA match to germline. The junction had 7 bases not matched to a gene; V was cut back by 5 bases and J by 3 bases. CDR1 GITISATS and CDR2 ISYDGTV come from the germline V gene (reference sequence). The CDR3 is 13 amino acids. The CDR3 here is CALWGKGYYKKLF. The CDR3 DNA sequence: TGTGCCTTGTGGGGAAAGGGTTATTATAAGAAACTCTTT.

This clone appeared a few times. This probably arose from a read error, given a far larger clone one base away. The same CDR3 can be traced to other DNA sequences in this sample. The chain employs TRGV9 and TRGJP. The J gene was not available in TCRdb and was assigned here by matching the DNA to germline segments. The CDR3 loop spans 17 amino acids. The germline gives CDR1 GITISATS, CDR2 ISYDGTV (reference sequence). CDR3 sequence (DNA): TGTGCCTTGTGGGAATTCTTGAAAGAATTGGGCAAAAAAATCAAGGTATTT. It specifies CALWEFLKELGKKIKVF.

This clone was observed a few times. The protein given by TCRdb reflects a much larger clone and differs at residue 4 from this DNA's translation, likely from a read error; the protein shown is the DNA's translation. The chain links TRGV3 to TRGJ1 or TRGJ2. Assignment of the J gene here rests on matching the DNA to germline, because TCRdb gives none. The germline CDR1 and CDR2 sequences are VTNTFY and YDVSTARD (reference sequence). The CDR3 covers 14 residues. CDR3 DNA: TGTGCCACCCGGGACAGCGACTGGTCCTATAAGAAACTCTTT. Its translation: CATRDSDWSYKKLF.

On this clone itself: Germline is not matched at one junction end, which may reflect a read error. The V gene is TRGV9, the J gene TRGJ1 or TRGJ2. As TCRdb names no J gene, one was assigned here on the basis of a DNA match to germline. The germline CDR1 and CDR2 sequences are GITISATS and ISYDGTV (reference sequence). The CDR3 runs to 15 residues. The CDR3 DNA is TGTGCCTCGTGGGAGGTGCAGGGCCCTTATCATAAGAAACTCTTT. Protein sequence: CASWEVQGPYHKKLF.

As to this clone: For this DNA, TCRdb reports the protein of a much larger clone, which diverges at residue 10, most likely from a read error; the protein presented here is translated directly from the DNA. The V and J genes are TRGV9 and TRGJ1 or TRGJ2. No J gene was available from TCRdb, and it was assigned here by a germline match of the DNA. CDR1 GITISATS and CDR2 ISYDGTV come from the germline V gene (reference sequence). This CDR3 is built from 14 residues. Here the CDR3 DNA reads TGTGCCTTGTGGGAGGTAGTGGATTATGATAAGAAACTCTTT. Its protein product is CALWEVVDYDKKLF.

Concerning this clone: The protein given by TCRdb reflects a much larger clone and differs at residue 3 from this DNA's translation, likely from a read error; the protein shown is the DNA's translation. The V call is TRGV3, the J call TRGJP2. TCRdb lists no J gene, so it was determined here by aligning the DNA to germline. Germline loops: CDR1 VTNTFY, CDR2 YDVSTARD (reference sequence). The CDR3 consists of 14 residues. CDR3 loop: CAAWEMRRDWIKTF. The CDR3 nucleotides are TGTGCCGCCTGGGAAATGCGTCGTGATTGGATCAAGACGTTT.

This clone occurred a few times. A far larger clone differs by one base, so this is likely a read error. Other DNA sequences in this sample translate to the same CDR3. The rearrangement joins TRGV9 to TRGJ1 or TRGJ2. The CDR3 sequence is 15 residues long. Trimming cost V 2 bases and J 3 bases; bases outside gene matches: 10. In germline, CDR1 is GITISATS, CDR2 ISYDGTV (reference sequence). The DNA of the CDR3 is TGTGCCTTGTGGGAGGGGAACCTTCCTTATTATAAGAAACTCTTT. Amino acids: CALWEGNLPYYKKLF.

This clone was detected a few times. The protein TCRdb lists belongs to a much larger clone and differs from this DNA's translation at residue 5, which points to a read error; the protein shown is made from the DNA. The CDR3 sequence is CALWGVPPGEKLF. CDR3 sequence (DNA): TGTGCCTTGTGGGGGGTGCCCCCAGGGGAGAAACTCTTT. The J gene is TRGJ1 or TRGJ2, the V gene TRGV9. The J gene comes from matching the DNA to germline here; TCRdb lacks it. The CDR3 consists of 13 residues. From germline, CDR1 is GITISATS and CDR2 ISYDGTV (reference sequence).

This sequence joins TRGV9 and TRGJP1. Here the J gene was assigned by germline matching of the DNA, as TCRdb has none. Germline trimming cut 3 bases from V and 4 bases from J; bases unmatched to any gene: 5. This CDR3 is 14 amino acids long. Germline loops: CDR1 GITISATS, CDR2 ISYDGTV (reference sequence). The DNA for the CDR3 is TGTGCCTTGTGGGAGCCAAACACTGGTTGGTTCAAGATATTT. Translated: CALWEPNTGWFKIF.

This clone was picked up a small number of times. This likely stems from a read error, as it lies one base from a far larger clone. Other DNA sequences in this sample translate to the same CDR3. The chain combines TRGV8 with TRGJP1. Since TCRdb gives no J gene, matching the DNA to germline was used here to assign it. Germline lookup yields CDR1 VENAVY and CDR2 YDSYNSRV. CDR3 length: 14 residues. As DNA, the CDR3 is TGCGCCACCTGGGATATTGGCACTGGTTGGTTCAAGATATTT. Encoded protein: CATWDIGTGWFKIF.

This clone was seen repeatedly, ten times or more. TCRdb's entry gives the protein of a much larger clone, which mismatches this DNA's translation at residue 7, likely from a read error; the protein reported here is translated from the DNA. The V gene is TRGV9, but the J gene lacks a call. This CDR3 contains 9 residues. CDR1 is GITISATS, CDR2 ISYDGTV, per germline (reference sequence). The CDR3, as DNA: TGTGCCTTGTATTCCCGGAGACTCTTT. This sequence encodes CALYSRRLF.

This clone has only a few counts. The protein given by TCRdb reflects a much larger clone and differs at residue 11 from this DNA's translation, likely from a read error; the protein shown is the DNA's translation. The genes are TRGV9 and TRGJP. The CDR3 totals 17 residues. Per the germline V gene, CDR1 is GITISATS and CDR2 is ISYDGTV (reference sequence). CDR3 bases: TGTGCCTTGTGGGAGGTGCAAGGGGGGTTGGTCAAAAAAATCAAGGTATTT. The encoded protein is CALWEVQGGLVKKIKVF.

This clone was seen more than once but under ten times. TCRdb shows a much larger clone's protein in place of this DNA's translation, and the two differ at residue 10, likely through a read error; the protein shown is translated from the DNA. The rearrangement links TRGV4 to TRGJ1 or TRGJ2. The J gene comes from matching the DNA to germline here; TCRdb lacks it. CDR3 length equals 14 residues. CDR1 and CDR2 from the germline V gene are EGSTGY and YDSYTSSV. Trimming removed 0 bases from V and 8 bases from J; junction bases left unmatched: 10. The DNA of the CDR3 is TGTGCCACCTGGGATGGGCCTGGATATAATAAGAAACTCTTT. It is translated as CATWDGPGYNKKLF.

This clone was counted many times. A far more abundant clone sits one base away, making this likely a read error. The sample contains more than one DNA sequence encoding this CDR3. The chain couples TRGV9 to TRGJ1 or TRGJ2. TCRdb does not report a J gene; here it was assigned by matching the DNA to germline references. Germline V gene sequence: CDR1 GITISATS, CDR2 ISYDGTV (reference sequence). This CDR3 has 14 amino acids. CDR3 bases: TGTGCCTTGTGGGAGGTGCTACCGAATTACAAGAAACTCTTT. Its translation is CALWEVLPNYKKLF.

This clone occurred a few times. This DNA translates differently at residue 3 from the TCRdb protein, which is that of a much larger clone; a read error is likely, and the protein shown is the DNA's own translation. The chain recombines TRGV9 with TRGJP. No J segment appears in TCRdb, so it was assigned here by matching the sequence to germline. CDR1 and CDR2 (germline): GITISATS, ISYDGTV (reference sequence). This CDR3 has 17 residues. CDR3 in DNA: TGTGCCATGTGGGAGGTGCAAGGGGGGTTGGGCAAAAAAATCAAGGTATTT. Protein: CAMWEVQGGLGKKIKVF.

This clone has only a few counts. This DNA's translation and the protein TCRdb lists, from a much larger clone, do not match at residue 11, likely due to a read error; the protein shown is translated from the DNA. The chain carries TRGV5 and TRGJ1 or TRGJ2. In germline, CDR1 is VINAFY, CDR2 YDVSNSKD. This CDR3 is 15 amino acids long. In DNA, the CDR3 is TGTGCCACCTGGGACAGGCCGGTTGATTATGATAAGAAACTCTTT. As protein: CATWDRPVDYDKKLF.

Notes on this clone: TCRdb shows a much larger clone's protein in place of this DNA's translation, and the two differ at residue 9, likely through a read error; the protein shown is translated from the DNA. The rearrangement joins TRGV2 to TRGJ1 or TRGJ2. V was clipped by 0 bases and J by 3 bases; unmatched bases: 8. Per the germline V gene, CDR1 is EGSNGY and CDR2 is YDSYNSKV. The CDR3 runs 15 residues. The CDR3 region is CATWDGPRLYYKKLF. CDR3 bases: TGTGCCACCTGGGACGGGCCGCGCCTTTATTATAAGAAACTCTTT.

This clone was picked up many times. With a far larger clone one base away, a read error is the likely cause. The same CDR3 is also encoded by other DNA sequences in this sample. V is TRGV9 and J is TRGJP. The J gene comes from matching the DNA to germline here; TCRdb lacks it. Germline lookup yields CDR1 GITISATS and CDR2 ISYDGTV (reference sequence). This CDR3 region has 18 residues. The CDR3 sequence is CALWEVGSQELGKKIKVF. In DNA, the CDR3 is TGCGCCTTGTGGGAGGTGGGCTCTCAAGAGTTGGGCAAAAAAATCAAGGTATTT.

Points on this clone: With a far larger clone one base away, a read error is the likely cause. CDR3 in amino acids: CATWVKKGYYKKLF. The CDR3 DNA sequence: TGTGCCACCTGGGTCAAGAAGGGGTATTATAAGAAACTCTTC. V is TRGV8 and J is TRGJ1 or TRGJ2. The CDR3 runs 14 residues. The V gene's germline CDR1 is VENAVY and CDR2 YDSYNSRV.